This T cell receptor beta chain is from a study of CDR3 diversity in severe acne. Per germline, CDR1 KGHDR and CDR2 SFDVKD. The CDR3 sequence is 14 residues long. The J segment lost 6 bases and the V segment lost 4 bases, leaving 4 bases of the junction unmatched. TCRdb ran MiXCR on the PCR reads and lists one entry per CDR3 protein. The sample consists of approximately 84,000 distinct CDR3 sequences, 45% to 65% of them appearing once. The sample consisted of blood. This sequence was found in a male donor in good health, without acne. V usage is TRBV24-1 and J usage is TRBJ1-4; the match to TRBD1 covers 7 bases. The CDR3 loop is CATSEPGQHEKLFF. CDR3 sequence (DNA): TGTGCCACCAGTGAGCCGGGACAGCATGAAAAACTGTTTTTT.